The rows below give T cell receptor beta chains drawn from one sample of a study of blood T cell repertoires in COVID-19. Sequenced by immunoSEQ multiplex PCR; TCRdb stores in-frame clones only, minus some. This table has hundreds of thousands of clones, more than 75% appearing once. Sequencing input: peripheral blood. These receptors were obtained from a man between 50 and 59 years old with COVID-19, enrolled during active disease. Both conserved end residues are part of each CDR3. D genes are given only for firm matches. Part of the rows lack a size; the others show once, few, many or a class for expanded clones.

clone_size j_call d_call v_call cdr3_aa cdr3_nt
- TRBJ2-1 TRBD2 TRBV7-3 CASSSRTSGGALNEQFF TGTGCCAGCAGCTCGCGGACTAGCGGGGGGGCCTTGAATGAGCAGTTCTTC
- TRBJ1-6 - TRBV19 CASSKQVDNSPLHF TGTGCCAGTAGTAAGCAGGTGGATAATTCACCCCTCCACTTT
- TRBJ2-2 - TRBV6-5 CASSYEGVNTGELFF TGTGCCAGCAGTTACGAAGGGGTCAACACCGGGGAGCTGTTTTTT
- TRBJ1-4 TRBD1 TRBV5-4 CASSPGPGQGDEKLFF TGTGCCAGCAGCCCGGGTCCGGGACAGGGGGACGAAAAACTGTTTTTT
- TRBJ2-3 - TRBV3-1/TRBV3-2 CASSPNTDTQYF TGTGCCAGCAGCCCCAACACAGATACGCAGTATTTT
- TRBJ2-7 - TRBV10-3 CAISEAGHEQYF TGTGCCATCAGTGAGGCGGGGCACGAGCAGTACTTC
- TRBJ2-2 - TRBV11-3 CASSLFPGQAGELFF TGTGCCAGCAGCTTATTCCCAGGGCAGGCCGGGGAGCTGTTTTTT
once TRBJ2-2 TRBD1 TRBV2 CASEEPGQGGGELFF TGTGCCAGCGAAGAACCGGGACAGGGCGGCGGGGAGCTGTTTTTT
- TRBJ1-5 - TRBV19 CASMIATQQVGQPQHF TGTGCCAGTATGATCGCGACACAACAGGTGGGTCAGCCCCAGCATTTT
- TRBJ2-1 TRBD2 TRBV3-1/TRBV3-2 CASSPNQIGTSREQFF TGTGCCAGCAGCCCAAACCAGATTGGGACTAGCAGAGAGCAGTTCTTC
- TRBJ2-6 - TRBV27 CASSFSVANVLTF TGTGCCAGCAGTTTTTCGGTGGCCAACGTCCTGACTTTC
once TRBJ2-5 - TRBV14 CASSQGLVETQYF TGTGCCAGCAGCCAAGGACTCGTCGAGACCCAGTACTTC
- TRBJ2-5 TRBD2 TRBV7-9 CASSPMTSGDLVQYF TGTGCCAGCAGCCCAATGACTAGCGGGGACCTGGTCCAGTACTTC
once TRBJ1-4 - TRBV28 CGSLAGDNEKLFF TGTGGGAGTTTGGCAGGGGATAATGAAAAACTGTTTTTT
- TRBJ2-7 TRBD1 TRBV5-8 CASSLDRAYEQYF TGTGCCAGCAGCCTAGACAGGGCCTACGAGCAGTACTTC